These 23 T cell receptor beta chains originate from one sample sequenced in a study of T cell responses to AZD1222 COVID-19 vaccine. The assay was immunoSEQ multiplex PCR, and TCRdb's table has in-frame clones only and misses some. The sample includes approximately 120,000 clones, 88% of them seen just once. The sample was peripheral blood, taken on day 0 of AZD1222 vaccination. The source of these receptors is an adult in good health.

The chain employs TRBV18 and TRBJ1-5; D is uncertain. The CDR3 is 14 residues long. Deletions cut 3 bases from V and 4 bases from J, with 10 bases between. Per the germline V gene, CDR1 is KGHSH and CDR2 is LQKENI. CDR3 residues: CASSPDGPNQPQHF. CDR3 in DNA: TGTGCCAGCTCACCGGACGGGCCGAATCAGCCCCAGCATTTT.

The chain links TRBV29-1 to TRBJ1-1, with D unclear. The CDR3 has 13 residues. Trimming left V 3 bases short and J 0 bases short, with 8 bases between. Germline assignment: CDR1 SQVTM and CDR2 ANQGSEA. Here the CDR3 DNA reads TGCAGCGTTGACGGGCAGATGAACACTGAAGCTTTCTTT. Protein sequence: CSVDGQMNTEAFF.

The chain uses TRBV15 and TRBJ1-1; possible D gene TRBD1, 5 bases. Germline CDR1 LNHNV, CDR2 YYDKDF (reference sequence). The CDR3 extends over 18 amino acids. V was trimmed by 5 bases and J by 6 bases, leaving 28 bases between them. The CDR3 is CATSRNQVGGLRSAEAFF. The CDR3 DNA reads TGTGCCACCAGCCGAAACCAAGTCGGGGGGTTACGTAGCGCTGAAGCTTTCTTT.

V is TRBV2 and J is TRBJ2-7, with no clear D. The CDR3 loop spans 10 amino acids. V dropped 11 bases and J dropped 6 bases, with 11 bases sitting between them. Germline V gene sequence: CDR1 SNHLY, CDR2 FYNNEI. The CDR3 reads CAVAVGEQYF. The DNA of the CDR3 is TGTGCCGTAGCCGTAGGCGAGCAGTACTTC. Full variable domain (rest looked up from reference TRBV2 and TRBJ2-7): EPEVTQTPSHQVTQMGQEVILRCVPISNHLYFYWYRQILGQKVEFLVSFYNNEISEKSEIFDDQFSVERPDGSNFTLKIRSTKLEDSAMYFCAVAVGEQYFGPGTRLTVT.

This rearrangement joins TRBV30 to TRBJ2-1; possibly TRBD1 for D (6 bases). The V gene's germline CDR1 is GTSNPN and CDR2 SVGIG (reference sequence). The CDR3 totals 13 residues. Between the trimmed V and J ends, which lost 2 bases and 5 bases, there was a span of 10 bases. DNA for the CDR3: TGTGCCTGGAGTCTTACAGGGCACAATGAGCAGTTCTTC. Translated, it gives CAWSLTGHNEQFF. Full variable domain (outside the CDR3, taken from reference TRBV30 and TRBJ2-1): SQTIHQWPATLVQPVGSPLSLECTVEGTSNPNLYWYRQAAGRGLQLLFYSVGIGQISSEVPQNLSASRPQDRQFILSSKKLLLSDSGFYLCAWSLTGHNEQFFGPGTRLTVL.

This chain joins TRBV6-5 and TRBJ2-4; possible D gene TRBD2, 5 bases. CDR1 is MNHEY, CDR2 SVGAGI, per germline. The length of the CDR3 is 15 residues. V lost 5 bases, J lost 2 bases, and 13 bases lay in between. CDR3 nucleotide sequence: TGTGCCAGCAGTCCCAGTTGGAGGACCAAAAACATTCAGTACTTC. Its protein product is CASSPSWRTKNIQYF.

As for this clone: The same CDR3 also results from other DNA sequences found in this sample. The chain recombines TRBV9 with TRBJ2-5; D may be TRBD1 (5 bases). Deletions cut 0 bases from V and 5 bases from J, with 5 bases between. CDR3 length equals 12 residues. Germline CDR1 and CDR2: SGDLS and YYNGEE. CDR3 DNA sequence: TGTGCCAGCAGCGTAGGGGGCGAGACCCAGTACTTC. Translated, it gives CASSVGGETQYF.

The rearrangement uses TRBV5-1 and TRBJ1-1, with TRBD1 as a possible D gene (6 bases). The CDR3 runs to 13 residues. The V gene lost 2 bases and the J gene lost 5 bases, with 10 bases spanning the gap. Germline values: CDR1 SGHRS, CDR2 YFSETQ. In DNA form, the CDR3 reads TGCGCCAGCAGCTTTGCAGGGGAGACTGAAGCTTTCTTT. Translated: CASSFAGETEAFF.

V usage is TRBV2 and J usage is TRBJ1-5; D is perhaps TRBD1 (6 bases). Trimming pared 7 bases from V and 6 bases from J, leaving 16 bases between. CDR1 is SNHLY, CDR2 FYNNEI, per germline. The CDR3 is 14 amino acids. Here the CDR3 DNA reads TGTGCCAGCAACACCAAGAGGGGGGGTCAGCCCCAGCATTTT. This translates into CASNTKRGGQPQHF. The whole variable domain, remainder taken from reference TRBV2 and TRBJ1-5, is EPEVTQTPSHQVTQMGQEVILRCVPISNHLYFYWYRQILGQKVEFLVSFYNNEISEKSEIFDDQFSVERPDGSNFTLKIRSTKLEDSAMYFCASNTKRGGQPQHFGDGTRLSIL.

The chain recombines TRBV6-5 with TRBJ2-2, with TRBD1 matching over 9 bases. Germline-derived CDR1 and CDR2 are MNHEY and SVGAGI. Unmatched junction bases numbered 8, after V lost 7 bases and J lost 5 bases. The CDR3 has 15 amino acids. CDR3 in amino acids: CASNFRTGETGELFF. Written as DNA, the CDR3 is TGTGCCAGCAACTTTCGGACAGGGGAGACCGGGGAGCTGTTTTTT.

The chain uses TRBV19 and TRBJ1-6, with TRBD1 matching 9 bases. From germline, CDR1 is LNHDA and CDR2 SQIVND (reference sequence). The CDR3 has 13 residues. The ends lost 10 bases at V and 7 bases at J; junction bases unmatched: 5. The CDR3 loop reads CATRTGVNSPLHF. The CDR3 bases are TGTGCCACCAGGACAGGGGTGAATTCACCCCTCCACTTT. The full variable domain, rest sourced from reference TRBV19 and TRBJ1-6, is DGGITQSPKYLFRKEGQNVTLSCEQNLNHDAMYWYRQDPGQGLRLIYYSQIVNDFQKGDIAEGYSVSREKKESFPLTVTSAQKNPTAFYLCATRTGVNSPLHFGNGTRLTVT.

About this clone: Other nucleotide sequences in the sample specify the same CDR3. The chain has TRBV5-5 and TRBJ1-1, with D unclear. CDR1 is SGHKS, CDR2 YYEKEE, per germline (reference sequence). The CDR3 covers 14 residues. Trimming pared 3 bases from V and 4 bases from J, leaving 13 bases between. The CDR3 DNA reads TGTGCCAGCAGCTGGCGGAGCTTGGGCACTGAAGCTTTCTTT. This sequence encodes CASSWRSLGTEAFF.

This chain joins TRBV18 and TRBJ1-4, with D unresolved. Between the trimmed V and J ends, which lost 2 bases and 5 bases, there was a span of 3 bases. Germline V gene data show CDR1 as KGHSH and CDR2 as LQKENI. The CDR3 runs 12 residues. CDR3 sequence (DNA): TGTGCCAGCTCACCAGGGAATGAAAAACTGTTTTTT. It specifies CASSPGNEKLFF.

Concerning this clone itself: Relative to the germline gene, one junction end is altered; a read error may explain this. The chain joins TRBV5-1 to TRBJ2-7; TRBD1 agrees at 9 bases. Germline CDR1 reads SGHRS; CDR2 reads YFSETQ. This CDR3 has 15 amino acids. The CDR3 DNA is TGCGCCAGCAGCTCAACCGGGACAGGGCTTCTCCCCTCAAGCTTC. Translated: CASSSTGTGLLPSSF.

The chain has TRBV9 and TRBJ2-1; 16 positions match TRBD2. Germline CDR1 is SGDLS and CDR2 is YYNGEE. CDR3 length: 17 residues. V trimming: 7 bases; J trimming: 4 bases; junction bases outside the gene matches: 8. The CDR3 bases are TGTGCCAGCTCCGGGACTAGCGGGGGGGCTCGTTACAATGAGCAGTTCTTC. Translating gives CASSGTSGGARYNEQFF.

This chain's CDR3 is CASTLTISYEQYF. CDR3 DNA: TGTGCCAGCACCTTGACAATCTCCTACGAGCAGTACTTC. The chain links TRBV2 to TRBJ2-7; D gene ambiguous. Trimming left V 7 bases short and J 0 bases short, with 10 bases between. Germline CDR1 reads SNHLY; CDR2 reads FYNNEI. The length of the CDR3 is 13 residues. The full variable domain, its missing parts supplied by reference TRBV2 and TRBJ2-7, is EPEVTQTPSHQVTQMGQEVILRCVPISNHLYFYWYRQILGQKVEFLVSFYNNEISEKSEIFDDQFSVERPDGSNFTLKIRSTKLEDSAMYFCASTLTISYEQYFGPGTRLTVT.

This chain joins TRBV4-3 and TRBJ1-5, with a tentative D call TRBD1 (5 bases). CDR1 is LGHNA, CDR2 YSLEER, per germline. Trimming stripped 0 bases from V and 4 bases from J, with 10 bases between. The CDR3 is 15 amino acids. The chain's CDR3 is CASSQDGGGNQPQHF. CDR3 DNA sequence: TGCGCCAGCAGCCAAGATGGGGGGGGTAATCAGCCCCAGCATTTT.

The V and J genes are TRBV3-1 (or the pseudogene TRBV3-2) and TRBJ1-5, with 12 bases that match TRBD1. Germline CDR1 LGHDT, CDR2 YNNKEL (reference sequence). The CDR3 spans 19 residues. With V trimmed by 1 base and J by 0 bases, 7 bases remained unmatched. The CDR3 DNA sequence: TGTGCCAGCAGCCAAGCTGGCGGGACAGGGGGCGATAGCAATCAGCCCCAGCATTTT. It is translated as CASSQAGGTGGDSNQPQHF.

The chain is built from TRBV20-1 and TRBJ2-1, with D perhaps matching TRBD2 (7 bases). This CDR3 is 11 amino acids long. The ends were cut back, 3 bases at V and 9 bases at J, with 9 bases in the middle. Germline V CDR1 and CDR2: DFQATT, SNEGSKA (reference sequence). The CDR3: CSASGGPEQFF. CDR3 nucleotides: TGCAGTGCTAGCGGGGGGCCTGAGCAGTTCTTC.

In its sample, this clone was seen a few times. The chain carries TRBV10-2 and TRBJ2-7; perhaps TRBD2 as D (6 bases). V lost 0 bases and J 4 bases, leaving 16 bases between the germline ends. The CDR3 totals 16 residues. From germline, CDR1 is WSHSY and CDR2 SAAADI. The CDR3 is CASSESLGGRVYEQYV. CDR3 DNA: TGCGCCAGCAGTGAGTCGTTGGGAGGCAGGGTTTACGAGCAGTACGTC.

The genes are TRBV7-2 and TRBJ2-3; D unclear. The CDR3 consists of 15 residues. V was trimmed by 5 bases and J by 1 base, leaving 13 bases between them. CDR1 SGHTA and CDR2 FQGNSA come from the germline V gene. CDR3 sequence: CASSPDSLGTDTQYF. The CDR3 nucleotides read TGTGCCAGCAGCCCCGACTCCCTGGGCACAGATACGCAGTATTTT.

The rearrangement uses TRBV7-9 and TRBJ2-7, with D possibly matching TRBD1 (6 bases). Trimming shortened V by 7 bases and J by 3 bases, and 16 bases separated the two germline ends. This CDR3 spans 14 amino acids. Germline V gives CDR1 SEHNR, CDR2 FQNEAQ (reference sequence). This CDR3 reads CASTPGGRGYEQYF. The CDR3 DNA is TGTGCCAGCACCCCAGGTGGCAGGGGCTACGAGCAGTACTTC.

This clone appeared a single time. The chain recombines TRBV19 with TRBJ1-2; no firm D call. CDR1 is LNHDA and CDR2 is SQIVND in the germline V gene (reference sequence). V lost 6 bases to trimming and J lost 2 bases, with 1 base between them. The CDR3 sequence is 10 residues long. CDR3: CASRNYGYTF. The CDR3, as DNA: TGTGCCAGTAGAAACTATGGCTACACCTTC.